This section outlines one T cell receptor (beta chain) sequence together with its context. Its antigen remains unidentified. This CDR3 has 17 amino acids. Germline assignment: CDR1 LGHNA and CDR2 YNFKEQ. The germline V and J ends were trimmed by 4 bases and 0 bases, with 16 bases remaining between them. Libraries were prepared by immunoSEQ multiplex PCR; TCRdb keeps only in-frame clonotypes and omits some of them. Among roughly 130,000 clones listed, around 80% were seen once. The time point was: week 11, during vaccination. A 20-mer mutant IDH1 peptide at 300 ug was injected subcutaneously with topical imiquimod. This record comes from a study of a mutant IDH1 vaccine in newly diagnosed glioma.

The gene calls are TRBV4-2 and TRBJ2-1; D may correspond to TRBD1 or TRBD2 (5 bases each). The origin of this receptor is a man aged 35 to 55 with glioma. The starting material was PBMCs, obtained from a glioma patient whose treatment included an IDH1 peptide vaccine. DNA for the CDR3: TGTGCCAGCAGCCGGTTTACGGGACCTCTCTCCTACAATGAGCAGTTCTTC. It translates to CASSRFTGPLSYNEQFF.